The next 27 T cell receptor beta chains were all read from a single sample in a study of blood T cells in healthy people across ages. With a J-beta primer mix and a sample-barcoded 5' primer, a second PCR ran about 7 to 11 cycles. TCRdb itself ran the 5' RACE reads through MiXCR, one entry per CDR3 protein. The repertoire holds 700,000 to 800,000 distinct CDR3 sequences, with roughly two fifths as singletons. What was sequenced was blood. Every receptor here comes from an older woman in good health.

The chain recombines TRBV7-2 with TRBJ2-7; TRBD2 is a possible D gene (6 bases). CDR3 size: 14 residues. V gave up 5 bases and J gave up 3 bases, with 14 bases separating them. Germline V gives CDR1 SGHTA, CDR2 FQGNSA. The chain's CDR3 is CASSTGGVGYEQYF. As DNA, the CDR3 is TGTGCCAGCAGCACAGGCGGGGTTGGCTACGAGCAGTACTTC.

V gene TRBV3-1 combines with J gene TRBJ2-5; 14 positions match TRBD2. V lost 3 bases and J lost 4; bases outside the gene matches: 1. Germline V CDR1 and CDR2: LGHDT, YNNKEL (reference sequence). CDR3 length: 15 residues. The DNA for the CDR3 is TGTGCCAGCAGCCATGGACTAGCGGGAGGAGAGACCCAGTACTTC. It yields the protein CASSHGLAGGETQYF.

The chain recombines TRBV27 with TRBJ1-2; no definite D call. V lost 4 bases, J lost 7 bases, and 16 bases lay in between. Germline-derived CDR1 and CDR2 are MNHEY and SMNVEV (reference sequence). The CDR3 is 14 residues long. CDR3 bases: TGTGCCAGCAGTTCGATGGACCGGACGGGTGGCTACACCTTC. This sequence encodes CASSSMDRTGGYTF.

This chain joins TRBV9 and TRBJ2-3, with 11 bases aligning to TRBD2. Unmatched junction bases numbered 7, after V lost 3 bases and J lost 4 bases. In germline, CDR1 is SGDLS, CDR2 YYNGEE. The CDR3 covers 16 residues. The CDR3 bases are TGTGCCAGCAGCGAGCTAGCGGGGGGTTCCTCAGATACGCAGTATTTT. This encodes CASSELAGGSSDTQYF. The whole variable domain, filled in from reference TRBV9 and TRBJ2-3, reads DSGVTQTPKHLITATGQRVTLRCSPRSGDLSVYWYQQSLDQGLQFLIQYYNGEERAKGNILERFSAQQFPDLHSELNLSSLELGDSALYFCASSELAGGSSDTQYFGPGTRLTVL.

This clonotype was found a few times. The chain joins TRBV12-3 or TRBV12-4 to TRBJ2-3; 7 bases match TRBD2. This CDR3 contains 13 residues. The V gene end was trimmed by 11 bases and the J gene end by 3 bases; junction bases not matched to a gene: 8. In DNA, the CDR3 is TGTGCCGGAGGGCCGGGGGGTACAGATACGCAGTATTTT. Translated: CAGGPGGTDTQYF.

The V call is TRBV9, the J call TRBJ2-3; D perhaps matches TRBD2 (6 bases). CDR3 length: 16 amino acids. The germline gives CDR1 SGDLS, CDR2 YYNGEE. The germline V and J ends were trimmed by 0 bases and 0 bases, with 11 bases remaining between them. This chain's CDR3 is CASSVGVGGSTDTQYF. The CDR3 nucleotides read TGTGCCAGCAGCGTAGGAGTCGGGGGTAGCACAGATACGCAGTATTTT.

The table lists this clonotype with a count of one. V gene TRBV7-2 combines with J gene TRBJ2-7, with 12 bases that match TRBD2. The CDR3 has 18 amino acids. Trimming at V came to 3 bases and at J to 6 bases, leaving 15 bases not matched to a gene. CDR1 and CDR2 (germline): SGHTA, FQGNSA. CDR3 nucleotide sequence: TGTGCCAGCAGCTTGCGGACTAGCGGGACCGCACGGGTCTGCGAGCAGTACTTC. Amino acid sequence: CASSLRTSGTARVCEQYF. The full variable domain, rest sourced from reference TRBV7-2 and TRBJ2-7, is GAGVSQSPSNKVTEKGKDVELRCDPISGHTALYWYRQSLGQGLEFLIYFQGNSAPDKSGLPSDRFSAERTGGSVSTLTIQRTQQEDSAVYLCASSLRTSGTARVCEQYFGPGTRLTVT.

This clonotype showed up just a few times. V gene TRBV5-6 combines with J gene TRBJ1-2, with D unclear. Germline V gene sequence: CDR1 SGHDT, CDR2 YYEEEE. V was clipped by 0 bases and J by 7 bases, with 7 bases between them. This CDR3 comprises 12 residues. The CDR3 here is CASSLGVPGYTF. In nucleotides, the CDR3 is TGTGCCAGCAGCTTGGGCGTTCCTGGCTACACCTTC.

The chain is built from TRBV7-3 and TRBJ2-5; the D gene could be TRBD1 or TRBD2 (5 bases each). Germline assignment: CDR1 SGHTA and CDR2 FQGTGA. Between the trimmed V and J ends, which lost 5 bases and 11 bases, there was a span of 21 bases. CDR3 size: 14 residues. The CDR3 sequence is CASSDGTIFNEQYF. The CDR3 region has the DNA TGTGCCAGCAGCGACGGGACCATCTTTAATGAGCAGTACTTC.

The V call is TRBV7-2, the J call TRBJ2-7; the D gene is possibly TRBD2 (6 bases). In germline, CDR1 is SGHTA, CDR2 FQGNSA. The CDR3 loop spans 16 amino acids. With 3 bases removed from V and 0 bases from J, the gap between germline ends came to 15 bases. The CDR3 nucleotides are TGTGCCAGCAGCTTGGACGGGAGTTTACACTCCTACGAGCAGTACTTC. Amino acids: CASSLDGSLHSYEQYF.

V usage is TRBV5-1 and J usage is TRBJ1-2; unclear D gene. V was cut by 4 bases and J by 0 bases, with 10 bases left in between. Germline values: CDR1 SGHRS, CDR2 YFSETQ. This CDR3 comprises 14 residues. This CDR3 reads CASSPGTTNYGYTF. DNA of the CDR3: TGCGCCAGCAGCCCCGGAACCACTAACTATGGCTACACCTTC.

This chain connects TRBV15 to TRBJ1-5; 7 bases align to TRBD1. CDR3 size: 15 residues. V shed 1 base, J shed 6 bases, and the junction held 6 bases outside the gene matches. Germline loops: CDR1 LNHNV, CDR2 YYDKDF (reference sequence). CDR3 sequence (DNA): TGTGCCACCAGCAGAGCAGACAGGGTGGGTCAGCCCCAGCATTTT. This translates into CATSRADRVGQPQHF.

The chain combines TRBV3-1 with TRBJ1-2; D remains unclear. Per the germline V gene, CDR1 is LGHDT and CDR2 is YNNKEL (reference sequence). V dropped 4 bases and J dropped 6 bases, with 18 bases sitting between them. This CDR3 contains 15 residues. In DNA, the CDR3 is TGTGCCAGCAGCCTATCCTCCCTGAGACGAAATGGCTACACCTTC. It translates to CASSLSSLRRNGYTF.

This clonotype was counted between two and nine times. The DNA of the CDR3 is TGTGCCAGCAGCCGGGTGGACGGGAGCTCCTACGAGCAGTACTTC. This translates into CASSRVDGSSYEQYF. V gene TRBV7-2 combines with J gene TRBJ2-7, with a possible D match to TRBD2 (6 bases). In germline, CDR1 is SGHTA, CDR2 FQGNSA. This CDR3 spans 15 amino acids. The V and J ends lost 5 bases and 0 bases respectively, with 14 bases between them.

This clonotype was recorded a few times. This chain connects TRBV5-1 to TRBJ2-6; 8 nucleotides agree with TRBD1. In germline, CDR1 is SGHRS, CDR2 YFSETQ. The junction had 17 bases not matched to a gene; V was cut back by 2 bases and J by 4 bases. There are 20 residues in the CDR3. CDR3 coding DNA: TGCGCCAGCAGCTTACGCCCGGGACAGGTGACCAGGGAAGGGGCCAACGTCCTGACTTTC. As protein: CASSLRPGQVTREGANVLTF. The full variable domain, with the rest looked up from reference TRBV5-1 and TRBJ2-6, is KAGVTQTPRYLIKTRGQQVTLSCSPISGHRSVSWYQQTPGQGLQFLFEYFSETQRNKGNFPGRFSGRQFSNSRSEMNVSTLELGDSALYLCASSLRPGQVTREGANVLTFGAGSRLTVL.

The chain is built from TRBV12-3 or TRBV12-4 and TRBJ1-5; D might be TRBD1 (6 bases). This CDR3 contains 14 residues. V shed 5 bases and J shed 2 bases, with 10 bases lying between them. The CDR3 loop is CASSPNRGNQPQHF. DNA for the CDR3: TGTGCCAGCAGTCCAAACAGGGGCAATCAGCCCCAGCATTTT.

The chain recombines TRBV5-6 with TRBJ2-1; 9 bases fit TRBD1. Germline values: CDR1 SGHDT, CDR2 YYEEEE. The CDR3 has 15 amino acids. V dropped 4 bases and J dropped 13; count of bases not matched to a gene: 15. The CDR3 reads CASSAGTGSRETQFF. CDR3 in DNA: TGTGCCAGCAGCGCCGGGACAGGGAGTAGAGAGACCCAGTTCTTC.

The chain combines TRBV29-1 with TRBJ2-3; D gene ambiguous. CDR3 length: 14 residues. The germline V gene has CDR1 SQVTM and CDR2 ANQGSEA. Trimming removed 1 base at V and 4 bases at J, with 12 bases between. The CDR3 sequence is CSVEVPSRPDTQYF. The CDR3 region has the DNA TGCAGCGTTGAAGTGCCTTCGCGGCCAGATACGCAGTATTTT.

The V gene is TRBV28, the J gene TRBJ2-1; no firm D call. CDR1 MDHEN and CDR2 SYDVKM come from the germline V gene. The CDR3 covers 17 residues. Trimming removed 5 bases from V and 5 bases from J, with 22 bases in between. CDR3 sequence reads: CASSPPKGRLAHNEQFF. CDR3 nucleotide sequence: TGTGCCAGCAGTCCCCCGAAAGGACGATTGGCGCACAATGAGCAGTTCTTC.

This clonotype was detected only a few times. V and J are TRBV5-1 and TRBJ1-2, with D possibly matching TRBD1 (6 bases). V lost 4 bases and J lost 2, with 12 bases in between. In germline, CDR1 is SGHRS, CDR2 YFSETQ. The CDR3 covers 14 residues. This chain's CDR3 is CASSEDQGNYGYTF. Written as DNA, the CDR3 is TGCGCCAGCAGCGAGGATCAGGGGAACTATGGCTACACCTTC. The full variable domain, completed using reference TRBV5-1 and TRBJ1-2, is KAGVTQTPRYLIKTRGQQVTLSCSPISGHRSVSWYQQTPGQGLQFLFEYFSETQRNKGNFPGRFSGRQFSNSRSEMNVSTLELGDSALYLCASSEDQGNYGYTFGSGTRLTVV.

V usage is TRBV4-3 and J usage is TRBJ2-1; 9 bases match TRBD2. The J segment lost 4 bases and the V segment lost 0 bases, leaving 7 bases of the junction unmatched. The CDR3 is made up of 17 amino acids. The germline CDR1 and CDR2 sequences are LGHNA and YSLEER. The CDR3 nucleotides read TGCGCCAGCAGCCAAGAGCCGGCCGCGGGAGGGTACAATGAGCAGTTCTTC. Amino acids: CASSQEPAAGGYNEQFF.

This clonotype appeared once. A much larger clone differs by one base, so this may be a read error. The CDR3 DNA sequence: TGCAGCGCTGACAGCTATGGTAGAGAGCAGTTCTTC. This gives the protein CSADSYGREQFF. The rearrangement links TRBV29-1 to TRBJ2-1, with a weak D call TRBD1 (5 bases). Germline-derived CDR1 and CDR2 are SQVTM and ANQGSEA. This CDR3 has 12 amino acids. Trimming cost V 7 bases and J 10 bases, with 17 bases left between them.

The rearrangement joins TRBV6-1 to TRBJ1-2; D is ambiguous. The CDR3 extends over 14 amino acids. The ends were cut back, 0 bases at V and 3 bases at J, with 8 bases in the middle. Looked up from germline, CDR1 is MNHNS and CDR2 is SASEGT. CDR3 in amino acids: CASSEAPHHYGYTF. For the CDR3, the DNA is TGTGCCAGCAGTGAAGCGCCGCACCACTATGGCTACACCTTC.

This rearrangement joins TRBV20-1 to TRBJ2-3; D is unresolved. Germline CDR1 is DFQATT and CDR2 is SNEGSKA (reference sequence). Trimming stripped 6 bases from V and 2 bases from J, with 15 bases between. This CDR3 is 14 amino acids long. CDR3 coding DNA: TGCAGTGCCCCCCGGACGGCTGCCACAGATACGCAGTATTTT. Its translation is CSAPRTAATDTQYF.

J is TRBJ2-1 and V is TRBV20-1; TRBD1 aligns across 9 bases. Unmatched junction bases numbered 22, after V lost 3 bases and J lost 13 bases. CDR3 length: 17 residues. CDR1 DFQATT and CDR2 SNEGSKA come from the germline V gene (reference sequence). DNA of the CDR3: TGCAGTGCTAGTGGGTATGGGACAGGGTTTATCCAAGAGACCCAGTTCTTC. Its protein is CSASGYGTGFIQETQFF.

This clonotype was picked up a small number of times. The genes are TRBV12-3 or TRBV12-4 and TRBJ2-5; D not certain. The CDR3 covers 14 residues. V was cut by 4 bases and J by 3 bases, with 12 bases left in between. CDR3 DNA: TGTGCCAGCAGTTCCCCGGGCCTCAAAGAGACCCAGTACTTC. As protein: CASSSPGLKETQYF.

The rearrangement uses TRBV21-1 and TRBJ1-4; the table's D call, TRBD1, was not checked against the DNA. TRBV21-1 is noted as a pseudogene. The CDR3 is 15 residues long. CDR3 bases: TGTGCCAGCAGCACTCGACAGGGATGGTTGCGAAAACTGTTTTTT. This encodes CASSTRQGWLRKLFF.